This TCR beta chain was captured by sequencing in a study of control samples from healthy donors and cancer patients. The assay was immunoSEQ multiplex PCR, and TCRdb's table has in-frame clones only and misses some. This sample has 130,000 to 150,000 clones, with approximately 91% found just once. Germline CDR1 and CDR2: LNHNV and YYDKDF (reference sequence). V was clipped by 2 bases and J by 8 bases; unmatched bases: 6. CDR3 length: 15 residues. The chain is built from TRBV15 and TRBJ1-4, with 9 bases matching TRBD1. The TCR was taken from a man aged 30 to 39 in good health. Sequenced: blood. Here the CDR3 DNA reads TGTGCCACCAGCAGAACAGGGGGCAAGGAAGAAAAACTGTTTTTT. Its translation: CATSRTGGKEEKLFF.